Listed here are 29 T cell receptor beta chains from one sample, sequenced in a study of Graves' ophthalmopathy and Graves' hyperthyroidism. RNA transcripts were the template, and TCR beta CDR3 regions were amplified from them. The authors performed first-round RT-PCR with HTBI primers and then a second-round multiplex PCR. TCRdb processed the multiplex PCR reads anew with MiXCR; each CDR3 protein has one entry. The table has about half a million distinct CDR3 sequences, around 15% seen once. The sequenced sample consisted of blood. The receptor source for this set is a woman aged 25 to 39 with Graves' ophthalmopathy.

Only a few counts were recorded for this clonotype. This rearrangement joins TRBV28 to TRBJ2-7; 10 bases align to TRBD2. V lost 4 bases and J lost 3; bases outside the gene matches: 3. Germline CDR1 is MDHEN and CDR2 is SYDVKM. CDR3 length equals 14 residues. For the CDR3, the DNA is TGTGCCAGCAGTTCCAGGACTAGCGGCTACGAGCAGTACTTC. Translated, it gives CASSSRTSGYEQYF.

This clonotype was picked up one time. A much larger clone sits a single nucleotide away, making a read error possible. The J gene is TRBJ1-1, the V gene TRBV11-2; possibly TRBD1 for D (5 bases). CDR1 and CDR2 from the germline V gene are SGHAT and FQNNGV. There are 15 residues in the CDR3. Trimming left V 3 bases short and J 1 base short, with 12 bases between. CDR3 DNA: TGTGCCAGCAGCTTTACTCCAGGGACGAACACTGAAGCTTTCTTT. It yields the protein CASSFTPGTNTEAFF. Full variable domain (missing parts from reference TRBV11-2 and TRBJ1-1): EAGVAQSPRYKIIEKRQSVAFWCNPISGHATLYWYQQILGQGPKLLIQFQNNGVVDDSQLPKDRFSAERLKGVDSTLKIQPAKLEDSAVYLCASSFTPGTNTEAFFGQGTRLTVV.

This clonotype was observed at least ten times. The V gene is TRBV6-1, the J gene TRBJ2-7; a weak D match, TRBD1 (5 bases). Germline-derived CDR1 and CDR2 are MNHNS and SASEGT. The CDR3 is made up of 14 amino acids. V was clipped by 5 bases and J by 6 bases, with 17 bases between them. The CDR3 sequence: CASSPGLQGSEQYF. The CDR3 DNA sequence: TGTGCCAGCAGTCCGGGCCTCCAGGGAAGCGAGCAGTACTTC.

Many counts were recorded for this clonotype. The rearrangement joins TRBV29-1 to TRBJ1-2; no reliable D call. The V gene's germline CDR1 is SQVTM and CDR2 ANQGSEA. The CDR3 is 12 residues long. V shed 4 bases and J shed 7 bases, with 13 bases lying between them. In nucleotides, the CDR3 is TGCAGCGTTGGGGAGGGTTTAGGTGGCTACACCTTC. It translates to CSVGEGLGGYTF.

This clonotype was recorded many times. The chain recombines TRBV4-1 with TRBJ1-5; D remains unclear. Trimming removed 0 bases from V and 2 bases from J, with 11 bases in between. Germline V lookup: CDR1 MGHRA, CDR2 YSYEKL. The CDR3 extends over 16 amino acids. The CDR3, as DNA: TGCGCCAGCAGCCAAGATGCCGGCACCCGCAATCAGCCCCAGCATTTT. This gives the protein CASSQDAGTRNQPQHF.

Ten or more counts support this clonotype. This chain connects TRBV6-1 to TRBJ2-7, with D possibly being TRBD1 or TRBD2 (5 bases each). The CDR3 has 16 residues. Trimming left V 2 bases short and J 5 bases short, with 19 bases between. Germline values: CDR1 MNHNS, CDR2 SASEGT. The chain's CDR3 is CASSELPSGTRHEQYF. In DNA form, the CDR3 reads TGTGCCAGCAGTGAATTACCCTCCGGGACCAGACACGAGCAGTACTTC.

On this clonotype: A read error may be the cause here, since a much bigger clone is one base away. The V call is TRBV6-1, the J call TRBJ1-6, with a weak D call TRBD1 (6 bases). Germline V gene sequence: CDR1 MNHNS, CDR2 SASEGT. This CDR3 comprises 15 residues. The CDR3 DNA reads as TGTGCCAGCAGTGAAGGAGGGGGAGTGAGTTCAGCCCTCCACTTT. Protein: CASSEGGGVSSALHF.

Ten or more counts support this clonotype. This chain connects TRBV28 to TRBJ2-7; 8 nucleotides line up with TRBD2. Per the germline V gene, CDR1 is MDHEN and CDR2 is SYDVKM. The CDR3 length is 15 residues. With V trimmed by 5 bases and J by 4 bases, 10 bases remained unmatched. CDR3 region: CASSPRTSLTYEQYF. In DNA, the CDR3 is TGTGCCAGCAGTCCGAGGACTAGCCTGACGTACGAGCAGTACTTC. Based on the CDR3 plus reference TRBV28 and TRBJ2-7, the full variable domain is DVKVTQSSRYLVKRTGEKVFLECVQDMDHENMFWYRQDPGLGLRLIYFSYDVKMKEKGDIPEGYSVSREKKERFSLILESASTNQTSMYLCASSPRTSLTYEQYFGPGTRLTVT.

The sample holds a few counts of this clonotype. The chain uses TRBV30 and TRBJ1-1; tentative D call: TRBD1 (6 bases). Germline V gives CDR1 GTSNPN, CDR2 SVGIG (reference sequence). The CDR3 sequence is 13 residues long. The V end was cut by 3 bases, the J end by 1 base, with 9 bases between. The CDR3 sequence is CAWRRQENTEAFF. As DNA, the CDR3 is TGTGCCTGGAGGCGACAGGAGAACACTGAAGCTTTCTTT.

This clonotype has just one count. The chain recombines TRBV12-3 or TRBV12-4 with TRBJ2-3; the D gene is possibly TRBD2 (5 bases). The CDR3 extends over 16 amino acids. Trimming removed 5 bases at V and 4 bases at J, with 19 bases between. The CDR3 reads CASSSSERRFPDTQYF. The CDR3 DNA sequence: TGTGCCAGCAGTAGTAGCGAGAGGAGGTTCCCAGATACGCAGTATTTT.

This clonotype was counted at least ten times. V and J are TRBV28 and TRBJ2-2, with TRBD2 matching over 12 bases. V trimming: 6 bases; J trimming: 5 bases; junction bases outside the gene matches: 4. CDR3 length: 15 amino acids. Germline lookup yields CDR1 MDHEN and CDR2 SYDVKM. The DNA for the CDR3 is TGTGCCAGCAGCACACTAGCGGGAGGAACCGGGGAGCTGTTTTTT. It encodes CASSTLAGGTGELFF.

The rearrangement joins TRBV9 to TRBJ1-1; D is ambiguous. The ends were cut back, 0 bases at V and 1 base at J, with 10 bases in the middle. This CDR3 region has 15 residues. Germline CDR1 and CDR2: SGDLS and YYNGEE. This chain's CDR3 is CASSVGPYQNTEAFF. CDR3 nucleotide sequence: TGTGCCAGCAGCGTAGGACCATACCAGAACACTGAAGCTTTCTTT.

There are many counts of this clonotype. The chain uses TRBV30 and TRBJ1-2; 8 positions agree with TRBD1. CDR1 is GTSNPN, CDR2 SVGIG, per germline (reference sequence). The ends lost 3 bases at V and 6 bases at J; junction bases unmatched: 15. The CDR3 totals 16 residues. CDR3 sequence reads: CAWSRDRHHSFDGYTF. CDR3 nucleotides: TGTGCCTGGAGCCGGGACAGGCATCATTCGTTCGATGGCTACACCTTC.

The table lists this clonotype with many counts. V usage is TRBV29-1 and J usage is TRBJ2-5; D is perhaps TRBD1 or TRBD2 (5 bases each). CDR3 length: 13 amino acids. V was pared by 3 bases and J by 5 bases, with 13 bases between. The germline gives CDR1 SQVTM, CDR2 ANQGSEA. This CDR3 is CSVEGPKGETQYF. The DNA for the CDR3 is TGCAGCGTTGAGGGACCCAAAGGCGAGACCCAGTACTTC. Supplemented by reference TRBV29-1 and TRBJ2-5, the full variable domain reads SAVISQKPSRDICQRGTSLTIQCQVDSQVTMMFWYRQQPGQSLTLIATANQGSEATYESGFVIDKFPISRPNLTFSTLTVSNMSPEDSSIYLCSVEGPKGETQYFGPGTRLLVL.

This clonotype was observed many times. The CDR3 region has the DNA TGTGCCACCAGCAATATGAGTCAGCCCCAGCATTTT. Translating it yields CATSNMSQPQHF. The V gene is TRBV15, the J gene TRBJ1-5; the D is unclear. V was clipped by 4 bases and J by 6 bases, with 7 bases between them. Germline V gene data show CDR1 as LNHNV and CDR2 as YYDKDF (reference sequence). The CDR3 runs to 12 residues. Full variable domain (rest looked up from reference TRBV15 and TRBJ1-5): DAMVIQNPRYQVTQFGKPVTLSCSQTLNHNVMYWYQQKSSQAPKLLFHYYDKDFNNEADTPDNFQSRRPNTSFCFLDIRSPGLGDTAMYLCATSNMSQPQHFGDGTRLSIL.

This clonotype was observed many times. The J gene is TRBJ2-7, the V gene TRBV6-1; 9 nucleotides agree with TRBD1. From germline, CDR1 is MNHNS and CDR2 SASEGT. The CDR3 has 15 amino acids. V dropped 4 bases and J dropped 3; count of bases not matched to a gene: 7. The chain's CDR3 is CASSVNRGLNYEQYF. The CDR3 DNA reads TGTGCCAGCAGTGTCAACAGGGGGCTTAACTACGAGCAGTACTTC.

The V and J genes are TRBV13 and TRBJ2-7, with D possibly being TRBD2 (6 bases). The V gene's germline CDR1 is PRHDT and CDR2 FYEKMQ (reference sequence). CDR3 length: 14 residues. V was pared by 5 bases and J by 1 base, with 12 bases between. The DNA for the CDR3 is TGTGCCAGCAGCCCCCGAGGGACTTCCTACGAGCAGTACTTC. Translation gives CASSPRGTSYEQYF.

This clonotype was counted at least ten times. The chain carries TRBV28 and TRBJ2-5, with 8 nucleotides matching TRBD2. Germline trimming cut 1 base from V and 5 bases from J; bases unmatched to any gene: 9. The CDR3 sequence is 16 residues long. The germline V gene encodes CDR1 MDHEN and CDR2 SYDVKM. The CDR3 nucleotides read TGTGCCAGCAGTTTATTCGCAGCGGGAGTTTGGGAGACCCAGTACTTC. It yields the protein CASSLFAAGVWETQYF. The variable domain in full, completed from reference TRBV28 and TRBJ2-5, reads DVKVTQSSRYLVKRTGEKVFLECVQDMDHENMFWYRQDPGLGLRLIYFSYDVKMKEKGDIPEGYSVSREKKERFSLILESASTNQTSMYLCASSLFAAGVWETQYFGPGTRLLVL.

In its sample, this clonotype was seen many times. The chain combines TRBV12-3 or TRBV12-4 with TRBJ2-2, with 7 bases matching TRBD2. V lost 6 bases and J lost 1; bases outside the gene matches: 2. The CDR3 loop spans 14 amino acids. The CDR3 reads CASRVAGNTGELFF. The CDR3 bases are TGTGCCAGCAGGGTAGCGGGGAACACCGGGGAGCTGTTTTTT.

In this sample, this clonotype turned up many times. This chain connects TRBV12-3 or TRBV12-4 to TRBJ1-2, with TRBD1 matching 9 bases. The CDR3 runs 14 residues. The V gene end was trimmed by 5 bases and the J gene end by 2 bases; junction bases not matched to a gene: 3. The DNA for the CDR3 is TGTGCCAGCAGTGGGGACAGGGCCAACTATGGCTACACCTTC. It codes for CASSGDRANYGYTF.

This clonotype came up many times. This chain links TRBV6-1 with TRBJ1-1, with D hard to call. The V gene lost 6 bases and the J gene lost 5 bases, with 10 bases spanning the gap. Germline lookup yields CDR1 MNHNS and CDR2 SASEGT. The CDR3 consists of 12 residues. CDR3 DNA: TGTGCCAGCAGATTTCGCGGGACTGAAGCTTTCTTT. Encoded protein: CASRFRGTEAFF.

The sample holds many counts of this clonotype. This chain uses TRBV11-1 with TRBJ1-1; weak D call: TRBD1 (6 bases). V gave up 8 bases and J gave up 5 bases, with 30 bases separating them. CDR3 length equals 18 residues. Germline V lookup: CDR1 SGHAT, CDR2 FQDESV (reference sequence). The CDR3 here is CASLPPSTGPGFWTEAFF. In DNA, the CDR3 is TGTGCCAGCCTACCTCCCAGTACAGGGCCGGGATTTTGGACTGAAGCTTTCTTT.

This clonotype occurred many times. The DNA for the CDR3 is TGTGCCAGCAGTTCCAGCGCTGTACAAGTCTATGGCTACACCTTC. Encoded protein: CASSSSAVQVYGYTF. V usage is TRBV12-3 or TRBV12-4 and J usage is TRBJ1-2; no clear D gene. Trimming stripped 4 bases from V and 4 bases from J, with 16 bases between. The CDR3 has 15 residues.

With respect to this clonotype: Mismatch with germline at one junction end may stem from a read error. This chain uses TRBV6-1 with TRBJ1-5, with TRBD1 identical over 8 bases. CDR1 and CDR2 from the germline V gene are MNHNS and SASEGT. This CDR3 contains 16 residues. CDR3 protein: CASSAYRGGSNQPQDF. As DNA, the CDR3 is TGTGCCAGCAGTGCGTACAGGGGGGGTAGCAATCAGCCCCAGGATTTT.

This clonotype was seen repeatedly, ten times or more. In nucleotides, the CDR3 is TGTGCCAGCAGCGAACGACTAGCGGGAGTGGAGACCCAGTACTTC. As protein: CASSERLAGVETQYF. This chain links TRBV11-2 with TRBJ2-5; the match to TRBD2 covers 12 bases. The trim removed 5 bases at V and 5 bases at J, leaving 6 bases unmatched. The CDR3 loop spans 15 amino acids. Germline CDR1 and CDR2: SGHAT and FQNNGV.

In its sample, this clonotype was seen many times. The chain couples TRBV9 to TRBJ1-6, with D perhaps TRBD1 (5 bases). Trimming removed 5 bases from V and 7 bases from J, with 10 bases in between. The V gene's germline CDR1 is SGDLS and CDR2 YYNGEE. The CDR3 totals 13 residues. In DNA form, the CDR3 reads TGTGCCAGCAGACGGGACGGAAATTCACCCCTCCACTTT. Amino acid sequence: CASRRDGNSPLHF.

This clonotype showed up many times. The V call is TRBV20-1, the J call TRBJ2-7; 8 nucleotides line up with TRBD1. Germline V gene lookup returns CDR1 DFQATT and CDR2 SNEGSKA (reference sequence). The junction had 6 bases not matched to a gene; V was cut back by 0 bases and J by 2 bases. The CDR3 loop spans 15 amino acids. The DNA for the CDR3 is TGCAGTGCTAGAGAGTGGGCAGGGGGCACCTACGAGCAGTACTTC. Translated: CSAREWAGGTYEQYF.

This clonotype was counted many times. This rearrangement joins TRBV15 to TRBJ1-1; D is ambiguous. CDR3 length: 15 amino acids. The V end lost 0 bases, the J end lost 4 bases, and 12 bases lay between the germline ends. Germline CDR1 reads LNHNV; CDR2 reads YYDKDF (reference sequence). Written as DNA, the CDR3 is TGTGCCACCAGCAGAGATCGAACGGCGAGCACTGAAGCTTTCTTT. It translates to CATSRDRTASTEAFF.

Ten or more counts support this clonotype. V and J are TRBV19 and TRBJ1-1; TRBD1 aligns across 7 bases. The CDR3 consists of 13 residues. In germline, CDR1 is LNHDA, CDR2 SQIVND (reference sequence). J lost 8 bases, V lost 3 bases, and 6 bases had no gene match. In DNA form, the CDR3 reads TGTGCCAGTAGTATCAGCCAGACAGGGGAAGCTTTCTTT. Translated: CASSISQTGEAFF.